The 28 T cell receptor beta chains below come from one sample, sequenced in a study of blood T cell repertoires in COVID-19. The table came from immunoSEQ multiplex PCR; TCRdb's copy has only in-frame clones and leaves some out. The data contain about 160,000 clones, 85% to 90% of them singletons. Sequencing was done on a sample of peripheral blood. The receptor set was obtained from a man aged 55-75 years with COVID-19, enrolled during active disease.

This clone was seen a few times. The chain links TRBV10-2 to TRBJ1-2; weak D call: TRBD1 (5 bases). Germline V lookup: CDR1 WSHSY, CDR2 SAAADI. V lost 8 bases to trimming and J lost 7 bases, with 14 bases between them. The CDR3 is 12 residues long. The CDR3 reads CASGSGQGGYTF. The CDR3 region has the DNA TGCGCCAGCGGAAGTGGGCAGGGTGGCTACACCTTC.

The chain links TRBV25-1 to TRBJ2-1, with 10 bases identical to TRBD1. Looked up from germline, CDR1 is MGHDK and CDR2 is SYGVNS. The CDR3 has 15 residues. V lost 1 base to trimming and J lost 6 bases; unmatched junction nucleotides: 3. The CDR3 region has the DNA TGTGCCAGCAGTGAATTTGGGACAGGGGCCAATGAGCAGTTCTTC. It codes for CASSEFGTGANEQFF.

A word on this clone: The sample contains more than one DNA sequence encoding this CDR3. The chain joins TRBV3-1 (or the pseudogene TRBV3-2) to TRBJ1-5, with unresolved D. This CDR3 spans 13 amino acids. Germline V gives CDR1 LGHDT, CDR2 YNNKEL (reference sequence). Trimming stripped 1 base from V and 6 bases from J, with 7 bases between. The CDR3 bases are TGTGCCAGCAGCCAAGGGCGGGGTCAGCCCCAGCATTTT. Translating it yields CASSQGRGQPQHF.

The chain has TRBV15 and TRBJ1-1, with 7 bases that match TRBD1. This CDR3 spans 16 amino acids. CDR1 is LNHNV, CDR2 YYDKDF, per germline (reference sequence). The V gene end was trimmed by 2 bases and the J gene end by 0 bases; junction bases not matched to a gene: 6. The CDR3 DNA follows: TGTGCCACCAGCAGATCCAAGACAGGGCTGAACACTGAAGCTTTCTTT. Encoded protein: CATSRSKTGLNTEAFF. Full variable domain (rest looked up from reference TRBV15 and TRBJ1-1): DAMVIQNPRYQVTQFGKPVTLSCSQTLNHNVMYWYQQKSSQAPKLLFHYYDKDFNNEADTPDNFQSRRPNTSFCFLDIRSPGLGDTAMYLCATSRSKTGLNTEAFFGQGTRLTVV.

This sequence joins TRBV12-3 or TRBV12-4 and TRBJ1-1; 7 bases are a match to TRBD1. V lost 8 bases, J lost 1 base, and 4 bases stayed unmatched. The CDR3 covers 13 residues. CDR3 in amino acids: CASGRDRNTEAFF. The CDR3 coding sequence is TGTGCCAGCGGGCGGGACAGGAACACTGAAGCTTTCTTT.

J is TRBJ2-1 and V is TRBV4-3; D gene ambiguous. The CDR3 is 15 residues long. Trimming left V 1 base short and J 2 bases short, with 9 bases between. Germline-derived CDR1 and CDR2 are LGHNA and YSLEER. CDR3 protein: CASSQGEDPYNEQFF. The CDR3 DNA reads as TGCGCCAGCAGCCAAGGAGAGGATCCCTACAATGAGCAGTTCTTC.

The V gene is TRBV20-1, the J gene TRBJ1-1; D is unresolved. This CDR3 is 11 amino acids long. The V end was cut by 1 base, the J end by 3 bases, with 3 bases between. Germline CDR1 and CDR2: DFQATT and SNEGSKA (reference sequence). The chain's CDR3 is CSARADTEAFF. The CDR3 region has the DNA TGCAGTGCTAGAGCCGACACTGAAGCTTTCTTT.

A single count supports this clone. The chain links TRBV21-1 to TRBJ1-5. TRBV21-1 has pseudogene status. The CDR3 has 16 amino acids. The CDR3 sequence: CASTNAGEESNQPQHF. The CDR3 DNA reads TGTGCCAGCACCAACGCCGGGGAGGAGAGCAATCAGCCCCAGCATTTT.

V is TRBV24-1 and J is TRBJ1-5; tentative D call: TRBD1 (6 bases). Looked up from germline, CDR1 is KGHDR and CDR2 is SFDVKD. The CDR3 is 15 amino acids. V dropped 6 bases and J dropped 0 bases, with 11 bases sitting between them. CDR3 region: CATSLGDNSNQPQHF. The CDR3 DNA reads as TGTGCCACCAGTTTAGGGGACAATAGCAATCAGCCCCAGCATTTT.

This clone was detected only once. The rearrangement links TRBV6-5 to TRBJ1-1; possible D gene TRBD1, 6 bases. In germline, CDR1 is MNHEY, CDR2 SVGAGI. The CDR3 has 13 residues. V was cut by 8 bases and J by 2 bases, with 12 bases left in between. The CDR3, as DNA: TGTGCCAGCTGTCGACAGGCCAACACTGAAGCTTTCTTT. Translation: CASCRQANTEAFF.

The rearrangement uses TRBV7-2 and TRBJ2-6, with 7 bases that match TRBD1. CDR3 length equals 18 residues. The V gene's germline CDR1 is SGHTA and CDR2 FQGNSA. Trimming at V came to 5 bases and at J to 0 bases, leaving 10 bases not matched to a gene. CDR3 region: CASSLQGTAVSGANVLTF. The CDR3 bases are TGTGCCAGCAGCCTGCAGGGGACAGCGGTCTCTGGGGCCAACGTCCTGACTTTC.

A word on this clone: The junction differs from germline at one of its ends, possibly a read error. This chain links TRBV6-1 with TRBJ1-4; the D is unclear. The CDR3 is 12 amino acids. Per the germline V gene, CDR1 is MNHNS and CDR2 is SASEGT. In DNA, the CDR3 is TGTGCCAGCAGTGAAGCGTTTGTCGAGGGCGTTTTT. Its protein is CASSEAFVEGVF.

This chain joins TRBV30 and TRBJ1-2; D is perhaps TRBD1 (6 bases). From germline, CDR1 is GTSNPN and CDR2 SVGIG (reference sequence). The germline V and J ends were trimmed by 2 bases and 9 bases, with 13 bases remaining between them. CDR3 size: 12 residues. For the CDR3, the DNA is TGTGCCTGGAGTCCGACGCAGGGGAGCTACACCTTC. Translating gives CAWSPTQGSYTF.

The rearrangement joins TRBV19 to TRBJ1-5; D is uncertain. Trimming stripped 0 bases from V and 0 bases from J, with 9 bases between. The germline gives CDR1 LNHDA, CDR2 SQIVND (reference sequence). The CDR3 runs 16 residues. This CDR3 is CASSIDHEGSNQPQHF. The CDR3 DNA sequence: TGTGCCAGTAGTATAGATCATGAGGGTAGCAATCAGCCCCAGCATTTT. Drawing the rest from reference TRBV19 and TRBJ1-5, the complete variable domain is DGGITQSPKYLFRKEGQNVTLSCEQNLNHDAMYWYRQDPGQGLRLIYYSQIVNDFQKGDIAEGYSVSREKKESFPLTVTSAQKNPTAFYLCASSIDHEGSNQPQHFGDGTRLSIL.

The chain combines TRBV5-5 with TRBJ1-5; the D gene is possibly TRBD1 (6 bases). The CDR3 has 17 residues. Germline values: CDR1 SGHKS, CDR2 YYEKEE (reference sequence). The V end was cut by 2 bases, the J end by 0 bases, with 15 bases between. The CDR3 DNA reads as TGTGCCAGCAGCTTAGAGACAGGCCCCTATAGCAATCAGCCCCAGCATTTT. Protein sequence: CASSLETGPYSNQPQHF.

This clone was seen a handful of times. The J gene is TRBJ1-2, the V gene TRBV19; TRBD1 matches 7 bases. The CDR3 is 15 amino acids. V trimming: 6 bases; J trimming: 2 bases; junction bases outside the gene matches: 9. Germline CDR1 reads LNHDA; CDR2 reads SQIVND (reference sequence). In DNA form, the CDR3 reads TGTGCCAGTAGGCCTGACAGGGTCCCAAACTATGGCTACACCTTC. Translating it yields CASRPDRVPNYGYTF.

The chain joins TRBV18 to TRBJ2-3; a weak D match, TRBD1 (6 bases). The CDR3 runs 14 residues. The V end lost 0 bases, the J end lost 6 bases, and 10 bases lay between the germline ends. Germline CDR1 and CDR2: KGHSH and LQKENI. The CDR3 spells CASSPPDSRDTQYF. DNA for the CDR3: TGTGCCAGCTCACCACCGGACAGCCGGGATACGCAGTATTTT.

This chain links TRBV3-1 (or the pseudogene TRBV3-2) with TRBJ2-2; 12 bases fit TRBD2. CDR1 and CDR2 from the germline V gene are LGHDT and YNNKEL (reference sequence). The junction had 12 bases not matched to a gene; V was cut back by 4 bases and J by 6 bases. CDR3 length equals 18 residues. CDR3 region: CASSLPNLAGGPPGELFF. The CDR3 nucleotides read TGTGCCAGCAGCCTCCCCAATCTAGCGGGGGGGCCCCCCGGGGAGCTGTTTTTT.

This chain links TRBV9 with TRBJ1-5; a weak D match, TRBD1 (6 bases). Per germline, CDR1 SGDLS and CDR2 YYNGEE. The CDR3 contains 14 residues. Trimming took 3 bases from V and 4 from J, leaving 11 bases between them. The CDR3 DNA reads as TGTGCCAGCAGCGAGGGACAAGGTAATCAGCCCCAGCATTTT. It specifies CASSEGQGNQPQHF.

The CDR3 is CATSDAGYNSPLHF. CDR3 bases: TGTGCCACCAGTGACGCGGGATACAATTCACCCCTCCACTTT. The chain uses TRBV24-1 and TRBJ1-6; D gene unclear. V was clipped by 4 bases and J by 7 bases, with 10 bases between them. CDR3 length: 14 amino acids. Germline V gene lookup returns CDR1 KGHDR and CDR2 SFDVKD.

This chain joins TRBV7-3 and TRBJ1-1; TRBD1 might be the D (5 bases). The CDR3 covers 13 residues. Looked up from germline, CDR1 is SGHTA and CDR2 is FQGTGA. The germline V and J ends were trimmed by 0 bases and 6 bases, with 8 bases remaining between them. In nucleotides, the CDR3 is TGTGCCAGCAGCTTAACTGCGGGGGCTGAAGCTTTCTTT. Translated: CASSLTAGAEAFF. The entire variable domain, with the rest obtained from reference TRBV7-3 and TRBJ1-1, is as follows: GAGVSQTPSNKVTEKGKYVELRCDPISGHTALYWYRQSLGQGPEFLIYFQGTGAADDSGLPNDRFFAVRPEGSVSTLKIQRTERGDSAVYLCASSLTAGAEAFFGQGTRLTVV.

This chain connects TRBV6-2 or TRBV6-3 to TRBJ2-2, with 7 bases lining up with TRBD2. The CDR3 sequence is 13 residues long. Looked up from germline, CDR1 is MNHEY and CDR2 is SVGEGT. J lost 10 bases, V lost 0 bases, and 2 bases had no gene match. CDR3 sequence: CASSYSGGMELFF. CDR3 DNA sequence: TGTGCCAGCAGTTACTCCGGGGGGATGGAGCTGTTTTTT.

V is TRBV6-1 and J is TRBJ1-4; 12 positions agree with TRBD1. Germline V gene sequence: CDR1 MNHNS, CDR2 SASEGT. This CDR3 is built from 17 residues. The V gene end was trimmed by 3 bases and the J gene end by 6 bases; junction bases not matched to a gene: 8. The CDR3 nucleotides are TGTGCCAGCAGTGAGGGGACAGGGGGCGGAAGGGATGAAAAACTGTTTTTT. It specifies CASSEGTGGGRDEKLFF.

This chain joins TRBV7-9 and TRBJ2-1; 10 positions match TRBD1. CDR3 length equals 15 residues. The V and J ends lost 3 bases and 6 bases, in that order; junction bases with no gene match: 5. The V gene's germline CDR1 is SEHNR and CDR2 FQNEAQ (reference sequence). CDR3 nucleotides: TGTGCCAGCAGCTTTGGACAGGGGGTTATCAATGAGCAGTTCTTC. Translating gives CASSFGQGVINEQFF.

This sequence joins TRBV11-3 and TRBJ2-5; the D gene is possibly TRBD1 (6 bases). Trimming removed 8 bases at V and 5 bases at J, with 12 bases between. CDR1 is SGHNT and CDR2 is YENEEA in the germline V gene. The CDR3 spans 12 residues. The CDR3 coding sequence is TGTGCCAGCCGGGACAATGCCGAGACCCAGTACTTC. Its translation: CASRDNAETQYF.

A remark on this clone: At one end, the junction sequence differs from germline, possibly due to a read error. The chain links TRBV7-7 to TRBJ2-5, with D unclear. Germline CDR1 reads SSHAT; CDR2 reads FNYEAQ (reference sequence). The CDR3 covers 15 residues. CDR3 DNA: TGTGCTAGCAGCCCTAATCAGGCCCTGGGAGAGACCCAGTACTTC. The encoded protein is CASSPNQALGETQYF.

V and J are TRBV18 and TRBJ1-1, with D possibly TRBD1 on 5 matching bases. Germline lookup yields CDR1 KGHSH and CDR2 LQKENI. The CDR3 covers 15 residues. Trimming cost V 3 bases and J 3 bases, with 14 bases left between them. CDR3 residues: CASSPTLGADTEAFF. CDR3 nucleotide sequence: TGTGCCAGCTCACCTACTTTAGGGGCGGACACTGAAGCTTTCTTT.

The chain recombines TRBV7-9 with TRBJ1-6; 9 nucleotides align to TRBD1. After removal of 7 bases from V and 5 bases from J, the junction contained 6 bases not matched to a gene. In germline, CDR1 is SEHNR, CDR2 FQNEAQ (reference sequence). There are 15 residues in the CDR3. The CDR3 is CASNTGTGNNSPLHF. CDR3 in DNA: TGTGCCAGCAACACCGGGACAGGGAATAATTCACCCCTCCACTTT.